The present T cell receptor beta chain was sequenced within a study of identical twins (TCRdb year 2016). Describing the broader study: To test whether fetal clonotypes persist, the study used deep sequencing on TCR alpha and beta repertoires from monozygotic twins, unrelated adults of various ages, and cord blood. To rule out contamination, replicate twin experiments were performed at different times with different library preparation protocols. Broader findings and caveats from the paper: Compared with coincidental sharing between unrelated individuals, out-of-frame TCR alpha sequences shared between twins had an excess of sequences with low generation probability. Zero-insertion analyses could be partly confounded by invariant T cells such as MAIT and iNKT, though diverse VJ usage argued against such confounding for most clonotypes. In monozygotic twins, out-of-frame TCR alpha sharing was systematically underestimated by recombination models, although the models agreed with sharing between unrelated individuals. Fewer insertions were carried by abundant cord blood beta clonotypes; a weaker similar trend was observed in young adult naive repertoires, while no such trend was observed in memory repertoires. Because the same donors could not be followed over many years, the conclusions relied on cross-sectional statistical analysis. A weaker excess of twin sharing was found in beta out-of-frame sequences because the signal-to-noise ratio was lowered by fewer shared sequences.

The CDR3, cysteine through phenylalanine, is 14 amino acids long. CDR3 DNA only is kept here, 42 bases in frame from base 1. From a lookup of the germline V gene, CDR1 and CDR2 are SNHLY and FYNNEI. Trimming removed 4 bases from V and 5 bases from J, leaving 14 bases between the germline ends. The method behind the library was 5' RACE. The data were produced on an Illumina HiSeq 2000. A universal primer binding site was added through template switching, and the final cDNA carried a unique molecular identifier so that TCR cDNA molecules could be counted accurately. Specific primers in the conserved constant-segment region were used to synthesize first-strand cDNA for TCR alpha and beta chains. To control for contamination, each cDNA library was double barcoded with a SMART-Mk sample barcode plus Illumina barcodes. TruSeq adapter sequences, together with Illumina sample barcodes, were added in two successive PCR steps. The Illumina HiSeq platform was used with custom primers to sequence TCR alpha and beta cDNA libraries. As for the original processing: Unique molecular identifiers were extracted from raw reads with MiGEC, and CDR3 positions were determined with MiXCR. Recombination models were inferred per individual with the repgenHMM and IGoR tools using an EM algorithm. Shared clonotype analysis was performed with the tcR package in R, normalizing sharing by the product of cloneset sizes. To study raw recombination free of thymic and clonal selection effects, out-of-frame nonproductive sequences were analyzed. TCRdb's own reprocessing of the public reads used fastp at Q25 and MiXCR and kept productive beta chains. Rows with a matching CDR3 protein are joined into one entry that keeps the most common DNA and genes. The V and J calls were determined by TCRdb, not by the authors. The sample table shows about 1.7 million distinct CDR3 sequences, and around 33% are seen once. The ten largest clones take up about 0.25% of the sample.

On this clonotype itself: It has no known antigen specificity. Qualities for individual bases were not recorded, and no much larger clone is one base off.

Every donor was a healthy Caucasian. The specimen sequenced was cord blood. The sequence was obtained from a newborn girl in good health. The rearranged chain carries TRBV2 and TRBJ2-5, with the D gene too uncertain to name. The nucleotides are TGTGCCAGCAGTGGGGTTGTGTCGCGGGAGACCCAGTACTTC. Its coded protein is CASSGVVSRETQYF.